This TCR beta chain was recorded in a study of somatic mutations in cytotoxic T cells in rheumatoid arthritis. Study-level findings and limits: Rheumatoid arthritis patients and age-matched healthy controls showed no significant difference in CD8+ T-cell clonality.

The CDR3 is 13 residues long. Germline V gene lookup returns CDR1 MGHRA and CDR2 YSYEKL. Produced via immunoSEQ multiplex PCR; TCRdb's table is partial and in-frame only. This sample has 15,000 to 20,000 clones, with about 68% found just once. Remarks on this clone: Antigen: not known. Germline and junction disagree at one end, which may indicate a read error.

The sequencing sample was made of CD8+ T cells sorted from blood. The chain combines TRBV4-1 with TRBJ1-2; no clear D. This clonotype originated in a man between 60 and 75 years old in good health. CDR3 DNA sequence: TGTGCCAGCAGCCAATCGAGGGCTGAGGGCTACACCTTC. Translated, it gives CASSQSRAEGYTF.